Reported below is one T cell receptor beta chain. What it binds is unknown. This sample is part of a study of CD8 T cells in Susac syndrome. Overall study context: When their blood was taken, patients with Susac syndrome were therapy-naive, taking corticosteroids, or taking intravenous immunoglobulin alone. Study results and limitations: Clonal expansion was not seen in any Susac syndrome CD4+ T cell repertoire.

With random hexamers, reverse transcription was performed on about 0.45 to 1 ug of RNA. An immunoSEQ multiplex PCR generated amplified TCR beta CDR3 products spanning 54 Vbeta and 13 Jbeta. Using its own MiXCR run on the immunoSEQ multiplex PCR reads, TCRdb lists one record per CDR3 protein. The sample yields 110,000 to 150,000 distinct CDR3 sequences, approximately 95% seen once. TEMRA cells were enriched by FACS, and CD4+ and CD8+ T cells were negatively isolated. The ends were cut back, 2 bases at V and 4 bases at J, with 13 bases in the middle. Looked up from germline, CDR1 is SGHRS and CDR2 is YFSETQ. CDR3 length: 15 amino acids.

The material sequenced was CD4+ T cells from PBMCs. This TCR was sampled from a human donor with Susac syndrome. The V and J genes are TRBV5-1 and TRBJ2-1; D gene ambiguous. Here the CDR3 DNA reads TGCGCCAGCAGCTTTCAGGTAGAACTTTACAATGAGCAGTTCTTC. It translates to CASSFQVELYNEQFF.